Described below is a single T cell receptor beta chain sequence and its context. The antigen is unknown. These data are taken from a study of OX40 agonist ivuxolimab in advanced cancers. Sequencing used immunoSEQ multiplex PCR; TCRdb keeps in-frame clones, though not all of them. The sample shows about 15,000 clones, 80% to 90% of them seen only once. Study-wide results and limits: Relative to CD4+ cells, CD8+ T cells on average had more expanded clones.

The germline V gene encodes CDR1 SEHNR and CDR2 FQNEAQ (reference sequence). The V gene end was trimmed by 5 bases and the J gene end by 4 bases; junction bases not matched to a gene: 5. CDR3 length equals 14 residues. The TCR originated in an adult with an advanced solid tumor such as melanoma, head and neck, liver or kidney cancer. The chain joins TRBV7-9 to TRBJ2-3, with TRBD2 matching 8 bases. Material: CD4+ or CD8+ T cells sorted from blood, obtained in a trial of the OX40 agonist ivuxolimab. In DNA form, the CDR3 reads TGTGCCAGCAGCCCCCCAGCGGGAGCAGATACGCAGTATTTT. Amino acids: CASSPPAGADTQYF.